This T cell receptor beta chain is drawn from a study of cytomegalovirus exposure and HLA in healthy donors. Study observations and caveats: Reportedly, fewer N-insertions than the roughly 700-donor mean appeared in an Asian-associated ancestry cluster in a later analysis. Immune exposure information available was restricted to CMV serostatus.

Worth noting for this clone: The antigen remains unidentified.

The PCR had 60 Vbeta and 13 Jbeta primers. Some clones are missing from TCRdb's copy, which holds only in-frame ones; the method was immunoSEQ multiplex PCR. The table lists approximately 74,000 clones, roughly 76% of them singletons. With V trimmed by 4 bases and J by 5 bases, 5 bases remained unmatched. This CDR3 comprises 14 residues. CDR1 SGHRS and CDR2 YFSETQ come from the germline V gene. V and J are TRBV5-1 and TRBJ2-5; 10 positions agree with TRBD2. Sequencing used PBMCs. This clonotype was obtained from a woman aged 40 to 49 in good health and CMV-seronegative. The CDR3 reads CASSQGLAYETQYF. The CDR3 region has the DNA TGCGCCAGCAGCCAGGGACTAGCGTACGAGACCCAGTACTTC.